These 4 T cell receptor beta chains were all obtained from the same sample, sequenced in a study of technical replicates of blood from several donors. Measured with immunoSEQ multiplex PCR; TCRdb has only the in-frame clones, and not every one. In the table there are about 75,000 clones, about nine tenths of which are singletons. Sequencing was carried out using T cells isolated from PBMCs. The receptor source for this set is a human donor in good health. Some clones in this sample may be carry-over from other donors' samples.

The rearrangement joins TRBV5-4 to TRBJ2-7; weak D call: TRBD2 (5 bases). V lost 3 bases, J lost 7 bases, and 14 bases lay in between. Germline CDR1 SGHNT, CDR2 YYREEE (reference sequence). This CDR3 comprises 13 residues. This CDR3 reads CASSSLATGEQYF. The CDR3 DNA reads TGTGCCAGCAGCTCTCTAGCAACCGGAGAGCAGTACTTC.

The chain uses TRBV5-1 and TRBJ2-5; 8 bases map to TRBD2. V lost 0 bases and J lost 4; bases outside the gene matches: 11. CDR3 size: 17 residues. The germline CDR1 and CDR2 sequences are SGHRS and YFSETQ. Written as DNA, the CDR3 is TGCGCCAGCAGCTTGGGGCTAGCGGGCCAAGTGGGAGAGACCCAGTACTTC. Protein: CASSLGLAGQVGETQYF.

J is TRBJ1-1 and V is TRBV6-1; possibly TRBD1 for D (6 bases). CDR1 MNHNS and CDR2 SASEGT come from the germline V gene. The CDR3 is 11 amino acids. V lost 7 bases to trimming and J lost 8 bases, with 11 bases between them. The CDR3 DNA follows: TGTGCCAGCACACGGGACAAAGAAGCTTTCTTT. Translation gives CASTRDKEAFF.

The chain combines TRBV5-1 with TRBJ1-5; 7 bases map to TRBD1. The germline V gene encodes CDR1 SGHRS and CDR2 YFSETQ. V gave up 4 bases and J gave up 4 bases; unmatched junction bases: 2. CDR3 length: 13 amino acids. The CDR3 coding sequence is TGCGCCAGCAGCCGGGACAGAAATCAGCCCCAGCATTTT. Translation gives CASSRDRNQPQHF.